The T cell receptor (beta chain) under discussion was sequenced for a study of graft-versus-host responses after intestinal transplantation. Study results and limitations: Ileal or blood samples showed some GvH clones first, and such clones were also found in recipient marrow. Levels of circulating GvH clones at their peak were associated with early post-transplant HvG declines.

Germline lookup yields CDR1 LNHNV and CDR2 YYDKDF (reference sequence). The ends lost 0 bases at V and 5 bases at J; junction bases unmatched: 16. The CDR3 totals 19 residues. TCRdb's table, derived via immunoSEQ multiplex PCR, lists solely in-frame clones and lacks some. The sample shows 71,000 or so clones, about nine tenths of them seen only once. This clone has a single count. Its antigen is currently unknown. This TCR was sampled from a human donor who received an intestinal transplant. The sample in question was unstimulated CD8+ T cells sorted from spleen or lymph node cells, obtained before intestinal transplant. The chain carries TRBV15 and TRBJ2-3; TRBD2 matches at 8 bases. CDR3 sequence: CATSRDGTGGPGLEDTQYF. Here the CDR3 DNA reads TGTGCCACCAGCAGAGATGGAACGGGGGGGCCCGGGTTGGAAGATACGCAGTATTTT.